One and the same sample provided the 16 T cell receptor beta chains below, sequenced in a study of T cells in Graves' hyperthyroidism and ophthalmopathy. TCR beta CDR3 region amplification was performed from RNA transcripts. HTBI primers were the set used in a first-round RT-PCR of the TCR CDR3. TCRdb reprocessed the multiplex PCR reads via MiXCR and lists one record per CDR3 protein. In the table there are 300,000 or so distinct CDR3 sequences, over 15% of which are singletons. Specimen: blood. Source of these receptors: a woman in her fifties or sixties with Graves' hyperthyroidism.

This clonotype was detected ten times or more. The chain combines TRBV7-2 with TRBJ1-3; tentative D call: TRBD1 (5 bases). The germline V and J ends were trimmed by 5 bases and 4 bases, with 12 bases remaining between them. This CDR3 has 14 amino acids. Per the germline V gene, CDR1 is SGHTA and CDR2 is FQGNSA. The CDR3 spells CASSPGRAGNTIYF. The DNA of the CDR3 is TGTGCCAGCAGCCCGGGACGAGCGGGAAACACCATATATTTT.

A few counts support this clonotype. This sequence joins TRBV30 and TRBJ1-1; D perhaps matches TRBD1 (5 bases). From germline, CDR1 is GTSNPN and CDR2 SVGIG (reference sequence). V was clipped by 0 bases and J by 3 bases, with 26 bases between them. The CDR3 is 19 residues long. CDR3: CAWSVQIGFRESVDTEAFF. The CDR3 DNA reads as TGTGCCTGGAGTGTACAAATAGGGTTCAGGGAGTCGGTGGACACTGAAGCTTTCTTT.

In this sample, this clonotype turned up many times. The chain employs TRBV29-1 and TRBJ1-1, with D uncertain. Trimming stripped 0 bases from V and 2 bases from J, with 7 bases between. Germline V gene lookup returns CDR1 SQVTM and CDR2 ANQGSEA. The CDR3 is 13 residues long. CDR3 region: CSVEEEVNTEAFF. The CDR3 DNA reads TGCAGCGTTGAAGAGGAGGTAAACACTGAAGCTTTCTTT.

The V gene is TRBV2, the J gene TRBJ2-3; TRBD2 aligns across 14 bases. Trimming cost V 5 bases and J 6 bases; bases outside gene matches: 4. The germline V gene encodes CDR1 SNHLY and CDR2 FYNNEI. The CDR3 loop spans 15 amino acids. The CDR3 sequence is CASSYGTSGSDTQYF. The CDR3 nucleotides are TGTGCCAGCAGTTACGGGACTAGCGGGAGTGATACGCAGTATTTT.

In its sample, this clonotype was seen a few times. The V gene is TRBV30, the J gene TRBJ1-5; tentative D call: TRBD1 (5 bases). The germline V gene has CDR1 GTSNPN and CDR2 SVGIG (reference sequence). Deletions cut 0 bases from V and 3 bases from J, with 9 bases between. The CDR3 runs 14 residues. The CDR3: CAWSVGAVNQPQHF. The CDR3 DNA reads as TGTGCCTGGAGTGTAGGGGCAGTCAATCAGCCCCAGCATTTT.

CDR3 sequence: CASSQEISREKLFF. The CDR3 nucleotides read TGCGCCAGCAGCCAAGAAATATCGCGGGAAAAACTGTTTTTT. This chain links TRBV4-1 with TRBJ1-4, with D unclear. V shed 0 bases and J shed 8 bases, with 10 bases lying between them. The CDR3 covers 14 residues. Germline V gene lookup returns CDR1 MGHRA and CDR2 YSYEKL.

This clonotype occurred a few times. The CDR3 protein is CASRPTSSEQFF. The CDR3 coding sequence is TGTGCCAGCAGACCTACTAGTAGTGAGCAGTTCTTC. This chain links TRBV12-3 or TRBV12-4 with TRBJ2-1; possible D gene TRBD2, 5 bases. With 6 bases removed from V and 9 bases from J, the gap between germline ends came to 12 bases. The CDR3 runs to 12 residues.

This clonotype was seen many times. The chain recombines TRBV7-2 with TRBJ2-1, with unresolved D. V was clipped by 3 bases and J by 6 bases, with 15 bases between them. The V gene's germline CDR1 is SGHTA and CDR2 FQGNSA. The CDR3 has 15 residues. In DNA, the CDR3 is TGTGCCAGCAGCTTTGCCCGCGGATCCACCAATGAGCAGTTCTTC. Its translation is CASSFARGSTNEQFF.

This clonotype was picked up a small number of times. This chain joins TRBV4-1 and TRBJ1-5; D unresolved. This CDR3 has 14 residues. CDR1 MGHRA and CDR2 YSYEKL come from the germline V gene. V dropped 4 bases and J dropped 3 bases, with 10 bases sitting between them. CDR3 amino acids: CASSLPGPNQPQHF. DNA of the CDR3: TGCGCCAGCAGCCTACCGGGCCCCAATCAGCCCCAGCATTTT.

The chain employs TRBV5-1 and TRBJ2-2; 8 bases fit TRBD1. The CDR3 extends over 16 amino acids. Germline V CDR1 and CDR2: SGHRS, YFSETQ. Germline trimming cut 1 base from V and 7 bases from J; bases unmatched to any gene: 9. The CDR3 loop is CASSLTAGQGVGELFF. CDR3 nucleotides: TGCGCCAGCAGCTTGACCGCTGGACAGGGAGTCGGGGAGCTGTTTTTT. The whole variable domain, filled in from reference TRBV5-1 and TRBJ2-2, reads KAGVTQTPRYLIKTRGQQVTLSCSPISGHRSVSWYQQTPGQGLQFLFEYFSETQRNKGNFPGRFSGRQFSNSRSEMNVSTLELGDSALYLCASSLTAGQGVGELFFGEGSRLTVL.

In its sample, this clonotype was seen many times. The chain recombines TRBV6-1 with TRBJ2-7, with 7 bases identical to TRBD1. Germline V gene lookup returns CDR1 MNHNS and CDR2 SASEGT. Trimming at V came to 2 bases and at J to 5 bases, leaving 6 bases not matched to a gene. The CDR3 sequence is 14 residues long. CDR3 DNA: TGTGCCAGCAGTGAAATGGACAGGAGGCACGAGCAGTACGTC. Translated, it gives CASSEMDRRHEQYV.

Only a few counts were recorded for this clonotype. The V and J genes are TRBV5-1 and TRBJ1-5; 10 bases line up with TRBD1. With 0 bases clipped from V and 14 bases from J, the junction kept 14 bases outside the gene matches. The CDR3 totals 16 residues. Germline values: CDR1 SGHRS, CDR2 YFSETQ. The CDR3 nucleotides read TGCGCCAGCAGCTTGGCCTTATTGACAGGGGGCGCAAATAAGCATTTT. Translation: CASSLALLTGGANKHF. Looking up the rest from reference TRBV5-1 and TRBJ1-5 gives the full variable domain: KAGVTQTPRYLIKTRGQQVTLSCSPISGHRSVSWYQQTPGQGLQFLFEYFSETQRNKGNFPGRFSGRQFSNSRSEMNVSTLELGDSALYLCASSLALLTGGANKHFGDGTRLSIL.

This sequence joins TRBV29-1 and TRBJ2-5, with TRBD1 matching 9 bases. V was pared by 6 bases and J by 5 bases, with 10 bases of the junction left unmatched. Germline V CDR1 and CDR2: SQVTM, ANQGSEA. The CDR3 loop spans 14 amino acids. The CDR3 is CSVSGTGFGETQYF. The CDR3 DNA follows: TGCAGCGTCTCCGGGACAGGGTTCGGGGAGACCCAGTACTTC.

The genes are TRBV20-1 and TRBJ2-7, with D maybe TRBD1 (6 bases). V lost 1 base and J 0 bases, leaving 10 bases between the germline ends. This CDR3 contains 14 residues. CDR1 DFQATT and CDR2 SNEGSKA come from the germline V gene (reference sequence). CDR3 sequence reads: CSARVPGHSYEQYF. For the CDR3, the DNA is TGCAGTGCTAGAGTTCCGGGACACTCCTACGAGCAGTACTTC.

Regarding this clonotype: This may arise from a read error, as a much more abundant clone is one base away. The chain carries TRBV5-8 and TRBJ2-7; no reliable D call. The length of the CDR3 is 13 residues. Germline V gives CDR1 SGHTS, CDR2 YDEGEE. CDR3 residues: CVSSLYGPYEQYV. The CDR3 DNA reads TGTGTCAGCAGCTTGTATGGCCCCTACGAGCAGTACGTC.

The table lists this clonotype with a few counts. CDR3: CASNRLAGGSYNEQFF. CDR3 nucleotides: TGTGCCAGTAACCGACTAGCGGGGGGCTCCTACAATGAGCAGTTCTTC. This sequence joins TRBV6-2 or TRBV6-3 and TRBJ2-1; 13 bases agree with TRBD2. After removal of 9 bases from V and 0 bases from J, the junction contained 5 bases not matched to a gene. The CDR3 is made up of 16 amino acids. Germline CDR1 and CDR2: MNHEY and SVGEGT.